The 24 T cell receptor beta chains in this list originate from one sample, sequenced in a study of vaccination and CD4 T cells after COVID-19. An Oncomine TCR Beta short-read assay was used to sequence the DNA from cultured CD4+ T cells. TCRdb analysed the PCR reads with MiXCR anew, one entry per CDR3 protein. The table records 4,000 or so distinct CDR3 sequences, roughly a fifth of them present only once. Their antigen targets remain unknown. This sample's treatment: approximately nine-day PBMC culture with coronavirus spike peptide pools or control peptides (ViraFEST assay). Specimen: CD4+ T cells from blood, cultured in vitro. The receptors shown here come from a human donor who had recovered from COVID-19.

Relative to its sample, this clonotype is medium-sized. This chain joins TRBV10-3 and TRBJ2-3, with 7 bases fitting TRBD1. The CDR3 runs to 16 residues. Trimming cost V 4 bases and J 0 bases; bases outside gene matches: 7. Germline values: CDR1 ENHRY, CDR2 SYGVKD. In nucleotides, the CDR3 is TGTGCCATCAGTGCCGGACAGGACCCTAGCACAGATACGCAGTATTTT. It yields the protein CAISAGQDPSTDTQYF.

This clonotype is medium-sized in the sample. The chain is built from TRBV2 and TRBJ1-2; possibly TRBD1 for D (6 bases). The ends were cut back, 7 bases at V and 8 bases at J, with 8 bases in the middle. Germline lookup yields CDR1 SNHLY and CDR2 FYNNEI. This CDR3 is built from 10 residues. The CDR3: CASKGGGYTF. CDR3 bases: TGTGCCAGCAAAGGGGGGGGCTACACCTTC. The full variable domain, in which reference TRBV2 and TRBJ1-2 provide the parts outside the CDR3, is EPEVTQTPSHQVTQMGQEVILRCVPISNHLYFYWYRQILGQKVEFLVSFYNNEISEKSEIFDDQFSVERPDGSNFTLKIRSTKLEDSAMYFCASKGGGYTFGSGTRLTVV.

With respect to this clonotype: Just one base apart from a much larger clone, this may be a read error. The rearrangement uses TRBV6-1 and TRBJ1-5; 7 positions match TRBD1. In germline, CDR1 is MNHNS, CDR2 SASEGT. The CDR3 length is 12 residues. The CDR3 DNA is TGTGCCAGCAGTGAACCTCCGACAGGGAACTATTTT. Translating gives CASSEPPTGNYF.

This clonotype is judged medium-sized. The genes are TRBV12-3 or TRBV12-4 and TRBJ1-2; weak D call: TRBD1 (6 bases). The CDR3 is 15 amino acids. V lost 5 bases, J lost 3 bases, and 16 bases lay in between. CDR3 nucleotides: TGTGCCAGCAGTCCCGACGGGGGCAAGGACTATGGCTACACCTTC. This encodes CASSPDGGKDYGYTF.

By share, this clonotype ranks as medium-sized. The chain uses TRBV5-1 and TRBJ1-2; 9 bases line up with TRBD1. Germline trimming cut 0 bases from V and 8 bases from J; bases unmatched to any gene: 8. CDR1 is SGHRS and CDR2 is YFSETQ in the germline V gene. The CDR3 totals 15 residues. The CDR3 spells CASSLGDRAGPGYTF. The CDR3 DNA follows: TGCGCCAGCAGCTTGGGGGACAGGGCCGGTCCGGGCTACACCTTC.

This clonotype has a handful of counts. V usage is TRBV5-1 and J usage is TRBJ1-1; 8 bases are shared with TRBD1. The V segment lost 7 bases and the J segment 0 bases; nucleotides outside the gene matches: 8. CDR1 is SGHRS and CDR2 is YFSETQ in the germline V gene. CDR3 size: 15 residues. DNA of the CDR3: TGCGCCAGCCATAATCCGGGACAGGTGAACACTGAAGCTTTCTTT. Protein: CASHNPGQVNTEAFF.

This clonotype was seen a few times. This chain uses TRBV10-3 with TRBJ2-7; 7 bases line up with TRBD1. Germline CDR1 reads ENHRY; CDR2 reads SYGVKD. With 10 bases clipped from V and 1 base from J, the junction kept 10 bases outside the gene matches. The CDR3 runs 14 residues. In nucleotides, the CDR3 is TGTGCCACCGCGCAGGGGGTAACATCCTACGAGCAGTACTTC. Translating gives CATAQGVTSYEQYF.

The V gene is TRBV30, the J gene TRBJ2-7, with TRBD1 as a possible D gene (6 bases). This CDR3 contains 13 residues. The ends were cut back, 1 base at V and 2 bases at J, with 9 bases in the middle. Germline CDR1 and CDR2: GTSNPN and SVGIG (reference sequence). This CDR3 is CAWSGDIPYEQYF. The CDR3 DNA reads TGTGCCTGGAGTGGGGACATTCCCTACGAGCAGTACTTC.

This clonotype is labeled as medium-sized (0.01 to 0.1%). This chain uses TRBV2 with TRBJ1-2; the D is unclear. Germline CDR1 and CDR2: SNHLY and FYNNEI. V gave up 7 bases and J gave up 5 bases, with 14 bases separating them. The CDR3 has 13 amino acids. Here the CDR3 reads CASTSLGIYGYTF. DNA of the CDR3: TGTGCCAGCACGAGTCTGGGAATATATGGCTACACCTTC.

The sample holds a few counts of this clonotype. V usage is TRBV5-6 and J usage is TRBJ1-2; D is uncertain. The CDR3 has 15 amino acids. Germline CDR1 is SGHDT and CDR2 is YYEEEE. V was trimmed by 0 bases and J by 0 bases, leaving 9 bases between them. CDR3: CASSLDRWANYGYTF. The CDR3 coding sequence is TGTGCCAGCAGCTTGGATCGGTGGGCTAACTATGGCTACACCTTC.

The chain is built from TRBV6-2 or TRBV6-3 and TRBJ2-1; TRBD1 aligns across 9 bases. This CDR3 has 15 residues. Germline CDR1 MNHEY, CDR2 SVGEGT. V dropped 6 bases and J dropped 6; count of bases not matched to a gene: 9. In nucleotides, the CDR3 is TGTGCCAGCAGACCCACAGGGGGCGCGGTCAATGAGCAGTTCTTC. Translation: CASRPTGGAVNEQFF.

Only a few counts were recorded for this clonotype. The J gene is TRBJ2-7, the V gene TRBV5-4, with D perhaps TRBD2 (6 bases). CDR3 length: 15 amino acids. Germline values: CDR1 SGHNT, CDR2 YYREEE (reference sequence). V lost 4 bases to trimming and J lost 4 bases, with 18 bases between them. CDR3 loop: CASSQRWGDQYEQYF. For the CDR3, the DNA is TGTGCCAGCAGCCAGAGGTGGGGGGATCAATACGAGCAGTACTTC.

The J gene is TRBJ2-5, the V gene TRBV24-1; 7 nucleotides align to TRBD1. CDR3 length: 15 amino acids. Unmatched junction bases numbered 8, after V lost 3 bases and J lost 5 bases. The germline CDR1 and CDR2 sequences are KGHDR and SFDVKD. The CDR3 bases are TGTGCCACCAGTGATCCGTCCCGGGACAGTGAGACCCAGTACTTC. This gives the protein CATSDPSRDSETQYF.

The chain is built from TRBV7-9 and TRBJ2-2; 7 nucleotides match TRBD1. CDR1 is SEHNR and CDR2 is FQNEAQ in the germline V gene (reference sequence). The CDR3 is 16 amino acids. Trimming took 2 bases from V and 5 from J; bases not matched to a gene: 8. The CDR3 DNA reads TGTGCCAGCAGCTTACGTCGACAGGGCCAAACCGGGGAGCTGTTTTTT. This sequence encodes CASSLRRQGQTGELFF.

This clonotype was seen a handful of times. The chain uses TRBV30 and TRBJ2-3; 12 nucleotides align to TRBD1. Trimming cost V 3 bases and J 3 bases; bases outside gene matches: 7. The length of the CDR3 is 16 residues. Germline V gene sequence: CDR1 GTSNPN, CDR2 SVGIG (reference sequence). CDR3: CAWSEGTGGVTDTQYF. Here the CDR3 DNA reads TGTGCCTGGAGCGAAGGGACAGGGGGCGTAACAGATACGCAGTATTTT.

This clonotype is judged medium-sized (0.01 to 0.1%). This chain links TRBV10-1 with TRBJ2-1, with 14 bases that match TRBD2. Germline V CDR1 and CDR2: WNHNN, SYGVQD (reference sequence). Trimming removed 4 bases from V and 5 bases from J; junction bases left unmatched: 4. The CDR3 covers 16 residues. The CDR3 region is CASSAGLAGGDNEQFF. The CDR3 DNA is TGCGCCAGCAGTGCTGGACTAGCGGGGGGCGACAATGAGCAGTTCTTC.

This clonotype was found a few times. This chain connects TRBV19 to TRBJ1-1; unclear D gene. The CDR3 runs 16 residues. In germline, CDR1 is LNHDA, CDR2 SQIVND (reference sequence). Trimming took 1 base from V and 0 from J, leaving 12 bases between them. DNA of the CDR3: TGTGCCAGTAGTATAGCAGCGCGGCGAGTGAACACTGAAGCTTTCTTT. It yields the protein CASSIAARRVNTEAFF.

Remarks on this clonotype: This could be a read error, since a much larger clone is one nucleotide away. The chain employs TRBV20-1 and TRBJ2-5; D may be TRBD1 or TRBD2 (5 bases each). This CDR3 region has 15 residues. Germline loops: CDR1 DFQATT, CDR2 SNEGSKA (reference sequence). The CDR3 coding sequence is TGCAGTGCTAGCGCTAGAGGGGCGTACCAAGAGATCCAGTACTTC. The encoded protein is CSASARGAYQEIQYF.

The V gene is TRBV7-6, the J gene TRBJ2-7; D unclear. Trimming cost V 1 base and J 5 bases, with 12 bases left between them. Germline values: CDR1 SGHVS, CDR2 FNYEAQ. The CDR3 has 14 residues. CDR3 in amino acids: CASSLGSGIHEQYF. As DNA, the CDR3 is TGTGCCAGCAGCTTAGGTAGTGGCATACACGAGCAGTACTTC.

The rearrangement uses TRBV12-3 or TRBV12-4 and TRBJ2-3; perhaps TRBD1 as D (6 bases). V lost 4 bases and J lost 4, with 6 bases in between. The CDR3 is 12 residues long. Here the CDR3 DNA reads TGTGCCAGCAGTTGGACAGCAGATACGCAGTATTTT. It specifies CASSWTADTQYF.

In this sample, this clonotype is large. The chain uses TRBV6-1 and TRBJ1-6; TRBD1 matches at 8 bases. The ends lost 5 bases at V and 9 bases at J; junction bases unmatched: 3. CDR1 MNHNS and CDR2 SASEGT come from the germline V gene. This CDR3 is 13 amino acids long. The CDR3 protein is CASSTTGASPLHF. CDR3 nucleotide sequence: TGTGCCAGCAGTACGACAGGGGCTTCACCCCTCCACTTT.

This clonotype has more than one count but fewer than ten. The chain combines TRBV20-1 with TRBJ2-3; 7 positions match TRBD2. The germline V gene encodes CDR1 DFQATT and CDR2 SNEGSKA (reference sequence). V lost 6 bases to trimming and J lost 0 bases; unmatched junction nucleotides: 9. The CDR3 consists of 15 residues. The CDR3 protein is CSALRSGRSTDTQYF. CDR3 sequence (DNA): TGCAGTGCCCTCCGTAGCGGGCGTAGCACAGATACGCAGTATTTT.

This clonotype came up a few times. The rearrangement links TRBV10-3 to TRBJ2-7; 11 bases are shared with TRBD2. The germline V gene encodes CDR1 ENHRY and CDR2 SYGVKD. Unmatched junction bases numbered 13, after V lost 6 bases and J lost 0 bases. The CDR3 is made up of 18 amino acids. CDR3 sequence (DNA): TGTGCCATCAGGAGCCCGACTAGCGGGATTCCAAGCTCCTACGAGCAGTACTTC. Its protein is CAIRSPTSGIPSSYEQYF.

This clonotype ranks as medium-sized. This sequence joins TRBV6-1 and TRBJ1-5, with D possibly being TRBD1 (6 bases). V was shortened by 6 bases and J by 3 bases, with 9 bases between the two germline ends. CDR3 length equals 13 residues. Germline assignment: CDR1 MNHNS and CDR2 SASEGT. In DNA, the CDR3 is TGTGCCAGCAGCGCAGGGGTCAATCAGCCCCAGCATTTT. Amino acid sequence: CASSAGVNQPQHF.